Following are 2 T cell receptor beta chains from one sample sequenced in a study of cytomegalovirus exposure and HLA in healthy donors. Assay used: immunoSEQ multiplex PCR; TCRdb lists only in-frame clones, some missing. This table holds 150,000 to 200,000 clones, 91% found once. Sequencing was carried out using PBMCs. Source of these receptors: a woman aged 18-29 years in good health and CMV-seropositive.

The chain is built from TRBV7-2 and TRBJ2-3; 7 positions match TRBD2. Trimming removed 1 base from V and 3 bases from J; junction bases left unmatched: 4. The CDR3 loop spans 15 amino acids. CDR1 and CDR2 (germline): SGHTA, FQGNSA. This CDR3 is CASSLVTGGTDTQYF. DNA for the CDR3: TGTGCCAGCAGCTTAGTAACGGGAGGAACAGATACGCAGTATTTT. The variable domain in full, completed from reference TRBV7-2 and TRBJ2-3, reads GAGVSQSPSNKVTEKGKDVELRCDPISGHTALYWYRQSLGQGLEFLIYFQGNSAPDKSGLPSDRFSAERTGGSVSTLTIQRTQQEDSAVYLCASSLVTGGTDTQYFGPGTRLTVL.

This clone was detected only a few times. The chain couples TRBV13 to TRBJ2-3; 11 bases line up with TRBD2. Trimming took 6 bases from V and 5 from J; bases not matched to a gene: 7. Germline V lookup: CDR1 PRHDT, CDR2 FYEKMQ (reference sequence). The CDR3 is 15 residues long. The CDR3, as DNA: TGTGCCAGCAGGCGTGCTAGCGGGGGGATAGATACGCAGTATTTT. It encodes CASRRASGGIDTQYF.